Listed below are T cell receptor beta chains from one sample, sequenced in a study of blood T cells in healthy people across ages. TCRdb fed the 5' RACE reads into MiXCR, producing one record per CDR3 protein. The profile shows around 500,000 distinct CDR3 sequences, around half of them singletons. The material sequenced was blood. These receptors were taken from a man older than 75 in good health. Both conserved end residues are part of each CDR3. D genes are given only for firm matches. For some rows the clone size is stated as once, few or many, or as a class when expanded; others skip it.

j_call d_call clone_size v_call cdr3_aa cdr3_nt
TRBJ2-1 . few TRBV10-3 CAIRVSSYNEQFF TGTGCCATCAGAGTTAGCTCCTACAATGAGCAGTTCTTC
TRBJ2-3 . . TRBV29-1 CSVGILQTTDTQYF TGCAGCGTTGGAATTCTACAGACCACAGATACGCAGTATTTT
TRBJ2-7 . . TRBV24-1 CATSDSFYEQYF TGTGCCACCAGTGATTCCTTCTACGAGCAGTACTTC
TRBJ2-5 . . TRBV7-6 CASSFDRIEETQYF TGTGCCAGCAGCTTCGACCGGATCGAAGAGACCCAGTACTTC
TRBJ1-2 TRBD1 . TRBV5-1 CASRAGTGYGYTF TGCGCCAGCAGGGCGGGGACAGGCTATGGCTACACCTTC
TRBJ2-5 TRBD1 many TRBV27 CASSFYRGQETQYF TGTGCCAGCAGTTTCTACAGGGGGCAAGAGACCCAGTACTTC
TRBJ1-4 TRBD1 . TRBV20-1 CSARKGAREKLFF TGCAGTGCTAGAAAGGGGGCGAGGGAAAAACTGTTTTTT
TRBJ2-7 . . TRBV18 CASSRDEGPYEQYF TGTGCCAGCTCCCGGGACGAGGGGCCCTACGAGCAGTACTTC
TRBJ2-3 . once TRBV20-1 CSAPTSSGTDTQYF TGCAGTGCCCCCACTAGCAGCGGCACTGATACGCAGTATTTT
TRBJ2-7 . . TRBV10-3 CAIRESGAYEQYF TGTGCCATCAGGGAGAGCGGTGCCTACGAGCAGTACTTC
TRBJ2-3 . . TRBV6-5 CASSDSAGGDTQYF TGTGCCAGCAGTGACTCGGCAGGCGGGGATACGCAGTATTTT
TRBJ2-6 . . TRBV15 CATSRDFASGANVLTF TGTGCCACCAGCAGAGATTTTGCTTCTGGGGCCAACGTCCTGACTTTC
TRBJ2-7 TRBD1 many TRBV10-3 CAVRSDRGGDEQYF TGTGCCGTCAGATCCGACAGGGGAGGCGACGAGCAGTACTTC
TRBJ2-1 TRBD1 . TRBV6-2/TRBV6-3 CASSLAPRGFVDEQFF TGTGCCAGCAGTTTGGCCCCCAGGGGGTTTGTAGATGAGCAGTTCTTC
TRBJ1-4 . few TRBV7-2 CASSLGWANEKLFF TGTGCCAGCAGCTTAGGTTGGGCTAATGAAAAACTGTTTTTT
TRBJ1-4 . few TRBV29-1 CSVTDRGKLFF TGCAGCGTTACAGATCGGGGAAAACTGTTTTTT
TRBJ2-3 . . TRBV6-5 CAGSYLNPREDTQYF TGTGCCGGCAGTTACCTGAATCCTCGAGAAGATACGCAGTATTTT
TRBJ2-7 TRBD2 . TRBV20-1 CSADSGFSRDEQYF TGCAGTGCGGATAGCGGGTTCTCCAGGGACGAGCAGTACTTC
TRBJ2-1 TRBD2 . TRBV6-2/TRBV6-3 CASNLAGALLNEQFF TGTGCCAGCAACCTAGCGGGGGCCCTTCTGAATGAGCAGTTCTTC
TRBJ2-1 . . TRBV4-3 CASSQAQGPYNEQFF TGCGCCAGCAGCCAAGCCCAGGGACCCTACAATGAGCAGTTCTTC
TRBJ2-7 TRBD2 many TRBV7-2 CASSLTSGGTYEQYF TGTGCCAGCAGCTTGACTAGCGGGGGCACCTACGAGCAGTACTTC
TRBJ2-7 TRBD2 . TRBV29-1 CSVSRLAGGVKQYF TGCAGCGTCTCCAGACTAGCGGGAGGGGTCAAGCAGTACTTC
TRBJ1-1 TRBD1 few TRBV5-1 CASSASGGNTEAFF TGCGCCAGCAGCGCCTCAGGGGGAAACACTGAAGCTTTCTTT
TRBJ2-1 TRBD2 . TRBV6-2/TRBV6-3 CASSYGVGLAVRNEQFF TGTGCCAGCAGTTACGGTGTCGGGCTAGCGGTACGCAATGAGCAGTTCTTC
TRBJ2-7 . . TRBV28 CASSSLRDTAGPYEQYF TGTGCCAGCAGTTCACTCCGCGACACCGCGGGGCCCTACGAGCAGTACTTC
TRBJ2-1 . few TRBV28 CALGRSSPNEQFF TGTGCCCTGGGGAGATCTAGTCCGAATGAGCAGTTCTTC
TRBJ1-1 TRBD1 . TRBV7-9 CASSEGQGAAEAFF TGTGCCAGCAGCGAGGGACAGGGGGCCGCTGAAGCTTTCTTT
TRBJ1-5 . . TRBV7-2 CASSRRGLSQPQHF TGTGCCAGCAGCCGTAGGGGGTTGAGTCAGCCCCAGCATTTT
TRBJ1-5 TRBD1 once TRBV7-9 CASSSGTGVYSNQPQHF TGTGCCAGCAGCTCCGGGACAGGGGTCTATAGCAATCAGCCCCAGCATTTT
TRBJ2-1 . . TRBV5-1 CASSLYSGAYNEQFF TGCGCCAGCAGCTTATATTCGGGGGCTTACAATGAGCAGTTCTTC